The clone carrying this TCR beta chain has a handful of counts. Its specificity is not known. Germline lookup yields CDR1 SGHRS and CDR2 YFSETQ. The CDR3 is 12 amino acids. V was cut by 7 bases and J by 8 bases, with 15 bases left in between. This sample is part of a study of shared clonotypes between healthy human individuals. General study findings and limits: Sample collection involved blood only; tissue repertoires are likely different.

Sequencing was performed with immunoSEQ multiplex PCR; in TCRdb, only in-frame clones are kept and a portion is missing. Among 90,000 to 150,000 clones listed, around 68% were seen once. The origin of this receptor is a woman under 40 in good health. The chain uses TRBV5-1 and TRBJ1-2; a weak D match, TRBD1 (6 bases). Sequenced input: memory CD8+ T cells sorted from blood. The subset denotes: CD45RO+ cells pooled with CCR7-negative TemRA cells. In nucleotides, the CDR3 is TGCGCCAGCCGCCAGGACAGTCTCGGCTACACCTTC. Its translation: CASRQDSLGYTF.